This T cell receptor beta chain was found in a study of cytomegalovirus exposure and HLA in healthy donors. Study background: Some 85 million unique TCRs from HLA-typed donors were held in an early data release.

Primers for the PCR totalled 60 Vbeta and 13 Jbeta. Using immunoSEQ multiplex PCR, the repertoire was profiled, and TCRdb retains in-frame clones only, with some absent. The sample data list about 40,000 clones. Notes on this clone: Its antigen is not known.

Germline V gives CDR1 SGDLS, CDR2 YYNGEE. This CDR3 region has 16 residues. Trimming cost V 0 bases and J 6 bases; bases outside gene matches: 6. Study findings and constraints: As a later analysis showed, a missense DCLRE1C variant was linked to trimming of TCR beta V- and J-genes.

The clonotype comes from a man under 40 in good health and CMV-seronegative. The rearrangement links TRBV9 to TRBJ1-6, with 7 bases identical to TRBD1. The sequenced material came from PBMCs. CDR3 loop: CASSVEGQVINSPLHF. The CDR3 bases are TGTGCCAGCAGCGTAGAAGGACAGGTTATTAATTCACCCCTCCACTTT.